Described below is a single TCR beta chain sequence and its context. The antigen remains undetermined. Assay used: immunoSEQ multiplex PCR; TCRdb lists only in-frame clones, some missing. The table has a few thousand clones, 62% seen once; the top ten hold around a quarter. The sample comes from a study of CD4+ T cells in melanoma. Findings and caveats of the study: Reportedly, melanoma neoantigen-specific CD4+ T cells showed varied differentiation states. A reported correlation linked neoantigen-specific CD4+ T cells to CD8+, macrophage and B cell function.

The CDR3 runs to 14 residues. The germline gives CDR1 MGHRA, CDR2 YSYEKL. Trimming took 3 bases from V and 1 from J, leaving 9 bases between them. Sequenced material: cells from a culture (not recorded whether cultured in vitro). The sequence was collected from a human donor with melanoma. This chain uses TRBV4-1 with TRBJ1-1, with unresolved D. The CDR3 DNA follows: TGCGCCAGCAGCCATCCGCAGGCGAACACTGAAGCTTTCTTT. It codes for CASSHPQANTEAFF.